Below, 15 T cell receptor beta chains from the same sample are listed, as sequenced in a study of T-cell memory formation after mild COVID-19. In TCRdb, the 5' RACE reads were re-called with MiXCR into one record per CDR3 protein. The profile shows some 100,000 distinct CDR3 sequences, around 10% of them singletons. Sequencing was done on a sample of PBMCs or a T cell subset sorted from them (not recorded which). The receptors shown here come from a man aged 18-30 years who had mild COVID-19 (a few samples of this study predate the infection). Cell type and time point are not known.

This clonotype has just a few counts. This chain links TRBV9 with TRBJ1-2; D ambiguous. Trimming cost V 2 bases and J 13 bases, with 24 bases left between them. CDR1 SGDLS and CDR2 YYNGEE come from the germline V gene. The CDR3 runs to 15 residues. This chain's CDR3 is CASSVGSHSVEFVTF. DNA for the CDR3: TGTGCCAGCAGCGTGGGCAGTCACAGCGTCGAATTCGTCACCTTC.

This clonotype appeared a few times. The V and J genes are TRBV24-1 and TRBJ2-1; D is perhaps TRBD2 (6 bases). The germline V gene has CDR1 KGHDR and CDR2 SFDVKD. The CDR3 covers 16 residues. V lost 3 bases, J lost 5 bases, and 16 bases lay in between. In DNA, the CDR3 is TGTGCCACCAGTGATCGGAGACTAGATGCGCACAATGAGCAGTTCTTC. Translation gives CATSDRRLDAHNEQFF.

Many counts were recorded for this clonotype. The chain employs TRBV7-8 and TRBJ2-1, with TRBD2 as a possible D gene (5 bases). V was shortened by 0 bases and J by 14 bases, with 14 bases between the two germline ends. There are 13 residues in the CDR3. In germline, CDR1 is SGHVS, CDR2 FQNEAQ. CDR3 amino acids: CASSLAREPPEFF. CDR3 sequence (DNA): TGTGCCAGCAGCTTAGCTAGGGAGCCCCCGGAGTTCTTC. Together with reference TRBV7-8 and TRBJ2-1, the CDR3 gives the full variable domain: GAGVSQSPRYKVAKRGQDVALRCDPISGHVSLFWYQQALGQGPEFLTYFQNEAQLDKSGLPSDRFFAERPEGSVSTLKIQRTQQEDSAVYLCASSLAREPPEFFGPGTRLTVL.

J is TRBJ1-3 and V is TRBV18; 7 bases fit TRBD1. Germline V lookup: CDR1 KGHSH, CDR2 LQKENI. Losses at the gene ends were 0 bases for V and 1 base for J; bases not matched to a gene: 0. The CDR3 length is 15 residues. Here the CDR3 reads CASSPPTGSGNTIYF. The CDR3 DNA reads TGTGCCAGCTCACCACCGACAGGGTCTGGAAACACCATATATTTT.

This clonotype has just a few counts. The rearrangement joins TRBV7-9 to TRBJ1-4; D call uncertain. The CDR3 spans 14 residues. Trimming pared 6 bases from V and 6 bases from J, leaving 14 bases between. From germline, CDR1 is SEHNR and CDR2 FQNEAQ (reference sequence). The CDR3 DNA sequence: TGTGCCAGCAGATCGACGGACGGAGATGAAAAACTGTTTTTT. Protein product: CASRSTDGDEKLFF.

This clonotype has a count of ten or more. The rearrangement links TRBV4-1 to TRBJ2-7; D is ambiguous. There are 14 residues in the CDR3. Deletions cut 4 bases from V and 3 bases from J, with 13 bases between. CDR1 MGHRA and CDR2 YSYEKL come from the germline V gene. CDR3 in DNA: TGCGCCAGCAGCCTCGCCTTGGGTTTCTACGAGCAGTACGTC. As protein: CASSLALGFYEQYV.

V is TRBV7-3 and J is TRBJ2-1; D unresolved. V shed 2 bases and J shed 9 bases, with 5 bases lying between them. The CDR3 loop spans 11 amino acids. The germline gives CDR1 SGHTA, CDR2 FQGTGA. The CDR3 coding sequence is TGTGCCAGCAGCTTAGAGGCTGAGCAGTTCTTC. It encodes CASSLEAEQFF. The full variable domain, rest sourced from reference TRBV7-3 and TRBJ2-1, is GAGVSQTPSNKVTEKGKYVELRCDPISGHTALYWYRQSLGQGPEFLIYFQGTGAADDSGLPNDRFFAVRPEGSVSTLKIQRTERGDSAVYLCASSLEAEQFFGPGTRLTVL.

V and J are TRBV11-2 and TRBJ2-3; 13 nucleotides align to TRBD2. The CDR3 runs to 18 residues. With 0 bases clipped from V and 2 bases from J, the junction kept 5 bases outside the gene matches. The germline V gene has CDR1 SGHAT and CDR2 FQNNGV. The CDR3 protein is CASSLDGLAGDPTDTQYF. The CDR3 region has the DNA TGTGCCAGCAGCTTAGACGGACTAGCGGGGGATCCCACAGATACGCAGTATTTT.

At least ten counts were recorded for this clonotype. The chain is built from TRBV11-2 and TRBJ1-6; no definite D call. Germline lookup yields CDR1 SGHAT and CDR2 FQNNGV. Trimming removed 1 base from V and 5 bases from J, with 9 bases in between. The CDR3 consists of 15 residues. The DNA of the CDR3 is TGTGCCAGCAGCTTAGCGGGCCGGAATAATTCACCCCTCCACTTT. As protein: CASSLAGRNNSPLHF.

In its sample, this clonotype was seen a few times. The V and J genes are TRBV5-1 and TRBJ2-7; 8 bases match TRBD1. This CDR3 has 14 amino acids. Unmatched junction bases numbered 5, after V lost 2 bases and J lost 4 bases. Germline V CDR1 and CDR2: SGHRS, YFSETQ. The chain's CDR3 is CASSFAGGSYEQYF. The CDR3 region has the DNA TGCGCCAGCAGCTTTGCAGGGGGCTCGTACGAGCAGTACTTC.

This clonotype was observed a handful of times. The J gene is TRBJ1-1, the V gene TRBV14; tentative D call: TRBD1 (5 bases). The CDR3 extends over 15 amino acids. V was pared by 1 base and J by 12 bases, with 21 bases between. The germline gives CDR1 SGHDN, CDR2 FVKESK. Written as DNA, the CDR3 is TGTGCCAGCAGCCAAGGGAGGACACTCCTAGGGAGGACTTTCTTT. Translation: CASSQGRTLLGRTFF.

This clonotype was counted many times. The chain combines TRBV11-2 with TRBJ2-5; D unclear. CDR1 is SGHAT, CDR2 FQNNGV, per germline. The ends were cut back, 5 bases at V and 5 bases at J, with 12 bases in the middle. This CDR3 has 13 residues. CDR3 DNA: TGTGCCAGCAGCCCCCCTTTTCCGGAGACCCAGTACTTC. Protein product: CASSPPFPETQYF.

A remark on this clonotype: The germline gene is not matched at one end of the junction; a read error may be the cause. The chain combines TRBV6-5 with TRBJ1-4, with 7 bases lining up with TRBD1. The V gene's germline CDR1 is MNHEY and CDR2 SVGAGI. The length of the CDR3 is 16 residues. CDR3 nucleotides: TGTGCCAGCAGTTACTTCCCATCGACAGGGCATGAAAAACTGTCTTTT. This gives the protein CASSYFPSTGHEKLSF.

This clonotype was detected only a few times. The CDR3 protein is CASSQTLGAYGYTF. CDR3 bases: TGCGCCAGCAGCCAAACCCTAGGGGCCTATGGCTACACCTTC. The chain links TRBV4-1 to TRBJ1-2; D perhaps matches TRBD1 (5 bases). Germline CDR1 reads MGHRA; CDR2 reads YSYEKL. V shed 2 bases and J shed 4 bases, with 11 bases lying between them. This CDR3 spans 14 amino acids.

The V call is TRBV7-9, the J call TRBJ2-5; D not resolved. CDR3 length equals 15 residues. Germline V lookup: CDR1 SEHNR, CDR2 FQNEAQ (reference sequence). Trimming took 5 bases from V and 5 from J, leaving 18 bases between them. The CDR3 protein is CASSLHRALQETQYF. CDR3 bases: TGTGCCAGCAGCCTCCACCGGGCCTTACAGGAGACCCAGTACTTC.